This passage covers 22 T cell receptor beta chains from one sample sequenced in a study of blood T cells in healthy people across ages. A J-beta primer mix and a sample-barcoded 5' primer were used in a second PCR of roughly 7 to 12 cycles. TCRdb itself ran the 5' RACE reads through MiXCR, one entry per CDR3 protein. The table has hundreds of thousands of distinct CDR3 sequences, about 21% seen once. The specimen sequenced was blood. The receptors originated from a man in his 70s in good health.

The table lists this clonotype with a few counts. Mismatch with germline at one junction end may stem from a read error. The J gene is TRBJ1-4, the V gene TRBV4-3; TRBD1 aligns across 10 bases. The length of the CDR3 is 15 residues. Per germline, CDR1 LGHNA and CDR2 YSLEER. CDR3 nucleotide sequence: TGCGCCAACAGCCAGAGGGGACAGGGGAATGAAAAACTGTTTTTT. Amino acids: CANSQRGQGNEKLFF.

J is TRBJ1-6 and V is TRBV27, with 7 bases identical to TRBD1. The CDR3 extends over 13 amino acids. Germline V gene data show CDR1 as MNHEY and CDR2 as SMNVEV (reference sequence). V gave up 5 bases and J gave up 9 bases; unmatched junction bases: 4. The DNA for the CDR3 is TGTGCCAGCAGTCTCGAGGGGGCTTCACCCCTCCACTTT. Translating gives CASSLEGASPLHF.

This chain joins TRBV7-9 and TRBJ2-7; the D is unclear. Germline lookup yields CDR1 SEHNR and CDR2 FQNEAQ (reference sequence). The CDR3 extends over 11 amino acids. Trimming pared 6 bases from V and 4 bases from J, leaving 7 bases between. The CDR3 here is CASRPLYEQYF. The CDR3 DNA sequence: TGTGCCAGCAGGCCTTTGTACGAGCAGTACTTC.

This clonotype showed up just a few times. CDR3 DNA sequence: TGCGGCGGGGACAGGGGAGAGACCCAGTACTTC. Its translation: CGGDRGETQYF. The V call is TRBV29-1, the J call TRBJ2-5, with 10 bases aligning to TRBD1. This CDR3 is 11 amino acids long. Looked up from germline, CDR1 is SQVTM and CDR2 is ANQGSEA.

The rearrangement uses TRBV7-9 and TRBJ2-1; TRBD2 aligns across 13 bases. The CDR3 covers 14 residues. V gave up 6 bases and J gave up 5 bases; unmatched junction bases: 1. The V gene's germline CDR1 is SEHNR and CDR2 FQNEAQ (reference sequence). CDR3 loop: CASRTSGGNNEQFF. The CDR3 nucleotides read TGTGCCAGCAGGACTAGCGGGGGGAACAATGAGCAGTTCTTC.

V is TRBV5-6 and J is TRBJ2-5, with D unresolved. The CDR3 has 13 residues. V was clipped by 4 bases and J by 3 bases, with 10 bases between them. The germline CDR1 and CDR2 sequences are SGHDT and YYEEEE. CDR3 DNA sequence: TGTGCCAGCAGCGTGAGCCTAGAAGAGACCCAGTACTTC. It translates to CASSVSLEETQYF.

This clonotype was seen at least ten times. V and J are TRBV9 and TRBJ2-3; a weak D match, TRBD2 (6 bases). Between the trimmed V and J ends, which lost 0 bases and 5 bases, there was a span of 13 bases. CDR1 is SGDLS, CDR2 YYNGEE, per germline. This CDR3 is 15 amino acids long. The CDR3 here is CASSVGGVGGDTQYF. CDR3 sequence (DNA): TGTGCCAGCAGCGTAGGAGGTGTGGGAGGAGATACGCAGTATTTT.

This clonotype came up a few times. J is TRBJ2-7 and V is TRBV2, with 7 bases lining up with TRBD1. V dropped 7 bases and J dropped 7; count of bases not matched to a gene: 10. CDR1 is SNHLY, CDR2 FYNNEI, per germline. The CDR3 sequence is 13 residues long. The CDR3 nucleotides read TGTGCCAGCACCGACAGGGCCTCCGGGGAGCAGTACTTC. Its protein is CASTDRASGEQYF.

This clonotype was observed at least ten times. The chain uses TRBV13 and TRBJ1-4, with a possible D match to TRBD1 (5 bases). CDR1 is PRHDT, CDR2 FYEKMQ, per germline (reference sequence). V was cut by 0 bases and J by 4 bases, with 6 bases left in between. The CDR3 runs 14 residues. As DNA, the CDR3 is TGTGCCAGCAGCTTAGGGACAGTTAATGAAAAACTGTTTTTT. Protein sequence: CASSLGTVNEKLFF.

The chain combines TRBV29-1 with TRBJ2-1, with D possibly matching TRBD2 (6 bases). Trimming took 8 bases from V and 2 from J, leaving 13 bases between them. This CDR3 has 13 amino acids. Germline CDR1 and CDR2: SQVTM and ANQGSEA. The chain's CDR3 is CSTLAVAYNEQFF. DNA of the CDR3: TGCAGCACTTTAGCGGTCGCCTACAATGAGCAGTTCTTC.

The table lists this clonotype with many counts. The V and J genes are TRBV7-2 and TRBJ2-2; D not resolved. The CDR3 covers 12 residues. Trimming removed 3 bases from V and 7 bases from J, with 6 bases in between. Germline V gene sequence: CDR1 SGHTA, CDR2 FQGNSA. CDR3 sequence reads: CASSLSLGELFF. Here the CDR3 DNA reads TGTGCCAGCAGCTTGTCTCTCGGGGAGCTGTTTTTT.

This clonotype was counted at least ten times. V usage is TRBV20-1 and J usage is TRBJ2-5, with D uncertain. The DNA end is more similar to TRBJ2-1, so the J call may be wrong. The CDR3 totals 10 residues. Germline CDR1 is DFQATT and CDR2 is SNEGSKA (reference sequence). The CDR3 sequence is CSAKKNEQFF. For the CDR3, the DNA is TGCAGTGCTAAGAAAAATGAGCAGTTCTTC.

In this sample, this clonotype turned up a few times. The gene calls are TRBV20-1 and TRBJ2-2, with 9 bases matching TRBD1. Germline V gene sequence: CDR1 DFQATT, CDR2 SNEGSKA (reference sequence). Unmatched junction bases numbered 6, after V lost 1 base and J lost 0 bases. The CDR3 has 17 residues. Written as DNA, the CDR3 is TGCAGTGCTAGAGCTTCCGGGACAGGGCCGAACACCGGGGAGCTGTTTTTT. Protein product: CSARASGTGPNTGELFF.

V gene TRBV12-3 or TRBV12-4 combines with J gene TRBJ2-1, with D possibly being TRBD1 (6 bases). The V end was cut by 6 bases, the J end by 0 bases, with 15 bases between. The CDR3 spans 16 residues. CDR3 region: CASRRDTRSSYNEQFF. The CDR3 coding sequence is TGTGCCAGCAGACGGGACACCCGGAGCTCCTACAATGAGCAGTTCTTC.

V usage is TRBV9 and J usage is TRBJ1-2; 7 nucleotides align to TRBD1. CDR1 SGDLS and CDR2 YYNGEE come from the germline V gene. This CDR3 comprises 14 residues. J lost 4 bases, V lost 4 bases, and 7 bases had no gene match. The CDR3 is CASSQPGQPYGYTF. The CDR3 bases are TGTGCCAGCAGCCAGCCGGGACAGCCCTATGGCTACACCTTC.

In this sample, this clonotype turned up a few times. This chain connects TRBV19 to TRBJ2-7; TRBD1 is a possible D gene (5 bases). The V gene's germline CDR1 is LNHDA and CDR2 SQIVND (reference sequence). The V gene lost 7 bases and the J gene lost 0 bases, with 13 bases spanning the gap. The CDR3 is 14 amino acids. The CDR3 loop reads CASTTDTYSYEQYF. In DNA, the CDR3 is TGTGCCAGTACCACGGACACCTACTCCTACGAGCAGTACTTC.

This clonotype appeared a few times. V usage is TRBV5-1 and J usage is TRBJ1-4, with TRBD1 identical over 10 bases. The V segment lost 4 bases and the J segment 8 bases; nucleotides outside the gene matches: 8. Germline V gives CDR1 SGHRS, CDR2 YFSETQ. The length of the CDR3 is 15 residues. CDR3 in amino acids: CASSIPGTGDEKLFF. CDR3 coding DNA: TGCGCCAGCAGCATACCCGGGACAGGGGACGAAAAACTGTTTTTT.

This clonotype was seen many times. This chain uses TRBV12-3 or TRBV12-4 with TRBJ2-5, with a weak D call TRBD2 (6 bases). With 5 bases removed from V and 11 bases from J, the gap between germline ends came to 15 bases. The CDR3 is 12 amino acids. CDR3 coding DNA: TGTGCCAGCAGTACCGGGACTCGGGAGCAGTACTTC. It is translated as CASSTGTREQYF.

This chain connects TRBV25-1 to TRBJ2-5; D is perhaps TRBD1 or TRBD2 (5 bases each). The V end lost 6 bases, the J end lost 2 bases, and 13 bases lay between the germline ends. The CDR3 loop spans 14 amino acids. Germline V gene lookup returns CDR1 MGHDK and CDR2 SYGVNS. In DNA form, the CDR3 reads TGTGCCAGCAGGGCCAGGGACCGTCAAGAGACCCAGTACTTC. Protein sequence: CASRARDRQETQYF. Full variable domain (missing parts from reference TRBV25-1 and TRBJ2-5): EADIYQTPRYLVIGTGKKITLECSQTMGHDKMYWYQQDPGMELHLIHYSYGVNSTEKGDLSSESTVSRIRTEHFPLTLESARPSHTSQYLCASRARDRQETQYFGPGTRLLVL.

The chain couples TRBV12-3 or TRBV12-4 to TRBJ1-1, with D maybe TRBD1 (5 bases). Trimming took 3 bases from V and 5 from J, leaving 13 bases between them. The CDR3 extends over 14 amino acids. For the CDR3, the DNA is TGTGCCAGCAGTTTTCGGCCTCAGGGTACTGAAGCTTTCTTT. This translates into CASSFRPQGTEAFF.

This clonotype was counted a few times. The CDR3 spells CSARPRGLAGASEQFF. The CDR3 bases are TGCAGTGCTAGACCCCGGGGACTAGCGGGAGCAAGTGAGCAGTTCTTC. The chain is built from TRBV20-1 and TRBJ2-7; TRBD2 matches at 14 bases. The J call may be wrong; the DNA end is better matched by TRBJ2-1. Germline CDR1 DFQATT, CDR2 SNEGSKA (reference sequence). The CDR3 sequence is 16 residues long.

There are many counts of this clonotype. The rearrangement uses TRBV20-1 and TRBJ2-5; the match to TRBD2 covers 8 bases. The J call may be in error: the DNA end matches TRBJ2-1 better. Germline assignment: CDR1 DFQATT and CDR2 SNEGSKA (reference sequence). CDR3 size: 15 residues. CDR3 nucleotides: TGCAGTGCTCCGCAGACTAGCGAAACTGGTCATGAGCAGTTCTTC. Translated: CSAPQTSETGHEQFF.